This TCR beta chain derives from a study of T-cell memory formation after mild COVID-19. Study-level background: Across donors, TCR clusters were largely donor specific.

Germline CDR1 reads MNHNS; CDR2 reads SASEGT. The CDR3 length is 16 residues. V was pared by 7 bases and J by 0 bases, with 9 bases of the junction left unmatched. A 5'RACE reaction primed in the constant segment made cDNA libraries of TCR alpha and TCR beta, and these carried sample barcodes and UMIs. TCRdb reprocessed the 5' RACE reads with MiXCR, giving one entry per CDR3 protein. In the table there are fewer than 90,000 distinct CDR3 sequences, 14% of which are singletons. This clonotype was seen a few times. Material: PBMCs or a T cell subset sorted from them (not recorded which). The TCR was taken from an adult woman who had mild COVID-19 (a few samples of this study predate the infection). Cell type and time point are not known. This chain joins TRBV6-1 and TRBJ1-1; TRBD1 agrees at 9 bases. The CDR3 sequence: CASTVHRGPMNTEAFF. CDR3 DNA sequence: TGTGCCAGCACCGTACACAGGGGGCCTATGAACACTGAAGCTTTCTTT.